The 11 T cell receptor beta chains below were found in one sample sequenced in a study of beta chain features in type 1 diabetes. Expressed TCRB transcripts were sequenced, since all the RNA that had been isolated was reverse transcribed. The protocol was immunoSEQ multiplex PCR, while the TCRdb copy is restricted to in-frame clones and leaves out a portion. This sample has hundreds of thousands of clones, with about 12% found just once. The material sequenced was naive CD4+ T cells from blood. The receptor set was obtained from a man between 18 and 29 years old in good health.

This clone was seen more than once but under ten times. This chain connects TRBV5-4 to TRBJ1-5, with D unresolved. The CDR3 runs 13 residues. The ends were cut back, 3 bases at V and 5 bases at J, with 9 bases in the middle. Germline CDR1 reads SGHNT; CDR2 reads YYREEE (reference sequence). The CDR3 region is CASSSGRDQPQHF. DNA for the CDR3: TGTGCCAGCAGCTCGGGGAGGGATCAGCCCCAGCATTTT.

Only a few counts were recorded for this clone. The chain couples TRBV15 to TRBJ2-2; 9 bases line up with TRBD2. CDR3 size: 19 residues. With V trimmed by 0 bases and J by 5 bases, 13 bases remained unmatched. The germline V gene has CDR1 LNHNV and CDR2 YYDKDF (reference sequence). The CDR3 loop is CATSRDPNLGLAGTGELFF. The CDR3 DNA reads TGTGCCACCAGCAGAGATCCCAATCTCGGGCTAGCGGGGACCGGGGAGCTGTTTTTT. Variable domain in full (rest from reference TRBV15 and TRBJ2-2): DAMVIQNPRYQVTQFGKPVTLSCSQTLNHNVMYWYQQKSSQAPKLLFHYYDKDFNNEADTPDNFQSRRPNTSFCFLDIRSPGLGDTAMYLCATSRDPNLGLAGTGELFFGEGSRLTVL.

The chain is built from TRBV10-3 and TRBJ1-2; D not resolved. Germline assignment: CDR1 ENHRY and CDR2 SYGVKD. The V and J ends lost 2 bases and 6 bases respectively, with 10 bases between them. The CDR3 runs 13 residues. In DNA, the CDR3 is TGTGCCATCAGTGAGAGGGTCGGGGATGGCTACACCTTC. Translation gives CAISERVGDGYTF.

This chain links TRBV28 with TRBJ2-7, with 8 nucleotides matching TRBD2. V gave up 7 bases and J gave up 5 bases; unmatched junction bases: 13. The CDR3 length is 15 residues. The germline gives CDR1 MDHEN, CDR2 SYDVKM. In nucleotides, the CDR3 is TGTGCCAGCATTCGCTACACCCCAGCGGGAGACGAGCAGTACTTC. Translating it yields CASIRYTPAGDEQYF.

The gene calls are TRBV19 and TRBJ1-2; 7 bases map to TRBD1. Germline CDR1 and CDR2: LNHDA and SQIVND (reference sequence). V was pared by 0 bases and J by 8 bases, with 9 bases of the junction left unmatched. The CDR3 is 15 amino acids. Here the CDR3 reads CASSIDGTETRGYTF. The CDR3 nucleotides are TGTGCCAGTAGTATAGATGGGACAGAGACCCGCGGCTACACCTTC.

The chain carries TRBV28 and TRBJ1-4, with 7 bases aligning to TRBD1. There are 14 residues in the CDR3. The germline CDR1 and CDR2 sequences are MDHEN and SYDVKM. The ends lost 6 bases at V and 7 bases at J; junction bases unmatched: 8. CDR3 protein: CASSPQGVGEKLFF. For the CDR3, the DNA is TGTGCCAGCAGCCCCCAGGGGGTAGGTGAAAAACTGTTTTTT. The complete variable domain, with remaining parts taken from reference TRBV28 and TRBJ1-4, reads DVKVTQSSRYLVKRTGEKVFLECVQDMDHENMFWYRQDPGLGLRLIYFSYDVKMKEKGDIPEGYSVSREKKERFSLILESASTNQTSMYLCASSPQGVGEKLFFGSGTQLSVL.

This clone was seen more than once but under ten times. The CDR3 nucleotides read TGTGCCACCAGTCAGGCGGGAGTAAGCACAGATACGCAGTATTTT. The encoded protein is CATSQAGVSTDTQYF. The chain employs TRBV15 and TRBJ2-3, with TRBD2 identical over 7 bases. Trimming took 6 bases from V and 0 from J; bases not matched to a gene: 6. The germline V gene encodes CDR1 LNHNV and CDR2 YYDKDF (reference sequence). This CDR3 region has 15 residues.

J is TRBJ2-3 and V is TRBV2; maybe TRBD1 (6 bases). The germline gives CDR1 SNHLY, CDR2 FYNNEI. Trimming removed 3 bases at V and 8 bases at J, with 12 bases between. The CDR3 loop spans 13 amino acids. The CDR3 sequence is CASSDRGHVTQYF. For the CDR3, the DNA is TGTGCCAGCAGTGACAGGGGTCATGTTACGCAGTATTTT.

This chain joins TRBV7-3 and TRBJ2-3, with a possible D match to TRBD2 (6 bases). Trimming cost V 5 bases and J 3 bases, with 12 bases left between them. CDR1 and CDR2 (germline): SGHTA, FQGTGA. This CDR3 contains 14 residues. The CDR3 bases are TGTGCCAGCAGCCGGAATAGCGGAACAGATACGCAGTATTTT. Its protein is CASSRNSGTDTQYF.

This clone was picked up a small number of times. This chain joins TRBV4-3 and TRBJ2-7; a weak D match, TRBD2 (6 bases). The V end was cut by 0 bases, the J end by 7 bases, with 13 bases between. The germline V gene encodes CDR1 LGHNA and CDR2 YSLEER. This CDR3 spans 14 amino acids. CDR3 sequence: CASSQDATAGEQYF. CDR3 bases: TGCGCCAGCAGCCAAGACGCGACTGCGGGGGAGCAGTACTTC.

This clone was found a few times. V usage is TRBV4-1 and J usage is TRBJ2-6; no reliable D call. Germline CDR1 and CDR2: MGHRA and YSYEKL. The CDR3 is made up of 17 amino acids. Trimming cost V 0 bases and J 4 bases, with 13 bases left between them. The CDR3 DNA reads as TGCGCCAGCAGCCAAGATCGGGTAAAAAGGGGGGCCAACGTCCTGACTTTC. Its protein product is CASSQDRVKRGANVLTF.